This T cell receptor (beta chain) was sequenced for a study of blood T cell repertoires in COVID-19. Study background: Italy, Spain and the United States were the sources of the convalescent and acute COVID-19 samples. PBMCs, B-cell-depleted T cells, or T cells were the source of the cDNA or gDNA that made up the material.

The germline CDR1 and CDR2 sequences are SGHTA and FQGNSA. Trimming took off 5 bases at V and 5 bases at J, with 18 bases between the two ends. CDR3 size: 15 residues. As originally analysed: Reference gene primers were amplified, and this amplification served to estimate nucleated cell counts. Repertoires were generated with immunoSEQ multiplex PCR, while TCRdb's copy carries only in-frame clones and drops some. From that table come the V and J calls and clone size; the DNA was used to work out D and trimming. The sample yields 95,000 to 150,000 clones, under 90% seen once. The clonotype comes from a woman in her 70s with acute or convalescent COVID-19. The source material was peripheral blood. The V gene is TRBV7-2, the J gene TRBJ2-5; D might be TRBD2 (5 bases). The CDR3 DNA reads as TGTGCCAGCAGCCCCCCCTGGTCCCCGGGGGAGACCCAGTACTTC. Translated, it gives CASSPPWSPGETQYF.